These 17 T cell receptor beta chains were sequenced from one sample in a study of cytomegalovirus exposure and HLA in healthy donors. Only in-frame clones appear in the TCRdb table, and some are missing; sequencing was by immunoSEQ multiplex PCR. The table includes some 270,000 clones, 86% detected once. The sample comprised PBMCs. These receptors all come from a woman between 18 and 29 years old in good health and CMV-seronegative.

The V call is TRBV29-1, the J call TRBJ1-1; D possibly corresponds to TRBD1 (5 bases). The germline CDR1 and CDR2 sequences are SQVTM and ANQGSEA. The CDR3 runs 13 residues. The germline V and J ends were trimmed by 7 bases and 4 bases, with 16 bases remaining between them. DNA of the CDR3: TGCAGCGCGAAGGGTAGTAGGGGCACTGAAGCTTTCTTT. Amino acids: CSAKGSRGTEAFF. The whole variable domain, remainder taken from reference TRBV29-1 and TRBJ1-1, is SAVISQKPSRDICQRGTSLTIQCQVDSQVTMMFWYRQQPGQSLTLIATANQGSEATYESGFVIDKFPISRPNLTFSTLTVSNMSPEDSSIYLCSAKGSRGTEAFFGQGTRLTVV.

V is TRBV4-3 and J is TRBJ1-6; D gene uncertain. The germline V gene has CDR1 LGHNA and CDR2 YSLEER. The length of the CDR3 is 17 residues. The V end was cut by 1 base, the J end by 8 bases, with 18 bases between. DNA for the CDR3: TGCGCCAGCAGCCAAGGTACCTCGGCGTGGGGAGATTCACCCCTCCACTTT. The encoded protein is CASSQGTSAWGDSPLHF.

V gene TRBV14 combines with J gene TRBJ2-7; 13 bases are shared with TRBD2. Germline trimming cut 2 bases from V and 0 bases from J; bases unmatched to any gene: 4. Germline lookup yields CDR1 SGHDN and CDR2 FVKESK. The CDR3 is 17 amino acids. Here the CDR3 DNA reads TGTGCCAGCAGCCAACTCGGACTAGCGGGGGCCTCCTACGAGCAGTACTTC. It specifies CASSQLGLAGASYEQYF.

V gene TRBV30 combines with J gene TRBJ2-5, with TRBD1 identical over 7 bases. CDR3 length: 15 residues. Germline CDR1 is GTSNPN and CDR2 is SVGIG (reference sequence). V was clipped by 4 bases and J by 4 bases; unmatched bases: 12. The chain's CDR3 is CAWTLTGVERETQYF. The CDR3 DNA reads as TGTGCCTGGACCTTAACAGGGGTGGAACGAGAGACCCAGTACTTC.

The rearrangement links TRBV4-1 to TRBJ1-1; D call uncertain. CDR1 MGHRA and CDR2 YSYEKL come from the germline V gene. This CDR3 contains 14 residues. V was pared by 8 bases and J by 0 bases, with 13 bases between. The CDR3 coding sequence is TGCGCCAGCGGTTGGGAGACTATGAACACTGAAGCTTTCTTT. This codes for CASGWETMNTEAFF.

Details on this clone: This specimen includes other DNA sequences encoding the same CDR3. CDR3 coding DNA: TGTGCCAGCAGTTTAACGGGGAACACTGAAGCTTTCTTT. Amino acid sequence: CASSLTGNTEAFF. The chain is built from TRBV28 and TRBJ1-1; D not certain. Germline V gene data show CDR1 as MDHEN and CDR2 as SYDVKM. The CDR3 covers 13 residues. V was cut by 2 bases and J by 1 base, with 5 bases left in between.

J is TRBJ1-2 and V is TRBV6-5; 8 bases fit TRBD1. Trimming removed 0 bases from V and 1 base from J; junction bases left unmatched: 1. This CDR3 contains 15 residues. CDR1 and CDR2 from the germline V gene are MNHEY and SVGAGI. CDR3 residues: CASSYSRGLNYGYTF. The CDR3 coding sequence is TGTGCCAGCAGTTACTCCAGGGGGCTTAACTATGGCTACACCTTC.

The V gene is TRBV10-1, the J gene TRBJ1-2, with 8 bases aligning to TRBD1. The trim removed 3 bases at V and 8 bases at J, leaving 5 bases unmatched. In germline, CDR1 is WNHNN, CDR2 SYGVQD (reference sequence). This CDR3 has 13 amino acids. The chain's CDR3 is CASSDIRGQGYTF. The DNA for the CDR3 is TGCGCCAGCAGTGATATCAGGGGGCAAGGCTACACCTTC.

The chain carries TRBV5-1 and TRBJ2-1; 9 nucleotides match TRBD2. This CDR3 contains 15 residues. Germline CDR1 SGHRS, CDR2 YFSETQ. Trimming removed 0 bases from V and 8 bases from J; junction bases left unmatched: 6. This CDR3 reads CASSLASGIVDEQFF. In DNA, the CDR3 is TGCGCCAGCAGCTTGGCTAGCGGGATCGTGGATGAGCAGTTCTTC.

This chain joins TRBV9 and TRBJ2-7, with D tentatively TRBD2 (5 bases). This CDR3 region has 14 residues. The V end lost 0 bases, the J end lost 2 bases, and 9 bases lay between the germline ends. Per germline, CDR1 SGDLS and CDR2 YYNGEE. DNA for the CDR3: TGTGCCAGCAGCGTAGGAGAGGGTCCCTACGAGCAGTACTTC. Its protein product is CASSVGEGPYEQYF.

This clone showed up just once. The J gene is TRBJ2-5, the V gene TRBV7-6; TRBD2 matches 9 bases. V shed 1 base, J shed 3 bases, and the junction held 6 bases outside the gene matches. CDR1 SGHVS and CDR2 FNYEAQ come from the germline V gene. The CDR3 runs 16 residues. CDR3 in amino acids: CASSLDASGAEETQYF. CDR3 coding DNA: TGTGCCAGCAGCTTAGATGCTAGCGGGGCTGAAGAGACCCAGTACTTC.

V gene TRBV18 combines with J gene TRBJ2-4; TRBD1 aligns across 12 bases. The CDR3 spans 16 residues. V gave up 3 bases and J gave up 6 bases; unmatched junction bases: 6. The germline V gene encodes CDR1 KGHSH and CDR2 LQKENI. The CDR3 spells CASSPRDRGLGNIQYF. Written as DNA, the CDR3 is TGTGCCAGCTCACCGCGGGACAGGGGGCTAGGAAACATTCAGTACTTC.

The chain recombines TRBV5-1 with TRBJ1-2; 7 nucleotides line up with TRBD1. CDR3 length: 17 amino acids. V lost 2 bases and J lost 8; bases outside the gene matches: 18. Germline loops: CDR1 SGHRS, CDR2 YFSETQ. The CDR3 bases are TGCGCCAGCAGCTTAAGGGGGCTGAACTACCCCGTTTGGGGCTACACCTTC. Residues: CASSLRGLNYPVWGYTF.

The V and J genes are TRBV10-2 and TRBJ2-6; 12 nucleotides match TRBD2. The CDR3 has 21 amino acids. V shed 6 bases and J 0 bases; nucleotides not matched to a gene: 15. Germline loops: CDR1 WSHSY, CDR2 SAAADI. This CDR3 reads CASRRRLAGADYLSGANVLTF. CDR3 coding DNA: TGCGCCAGCAGGCGGAGACTAGCGGGAGCCGATTACCTCTCTGGGGCCAACGTCCTGACTTTC.

J is TRBJ2-7 and V is TRBV23-1, with TRBD2 as a possible D gene (6 bases). TRBV23-1 is annotated as an ORF whose role is uncertain. The CDR3 is 16 amino acids. V was trimmed by 6 bases and J by 2 bases, leaving 20 bases between them. CDR3 sequence: CASSMSGVPLTYEQYF. In DNA form, the CDR3 reads TGCGCCAGCAGCATGTCGGGGGTCCCCCTCACCTACGAGCAGTACTTC.

This chain connects TRBV6-5 to TRBJ2-7; D is uncertain. CDR1 and CDR2 from the germline V gene are MNHEY and SVGAGI. V lost 2 bases, J lost 0 bases, and 11 bases lay in between. The CDR3 is 15 amino acids. CDR3 residues: CASSYKLSSSYEQYF. CDR3 bases: TGTGCCAGCAGTTACAAGCTATCAAGCTCCTACGAGCAGTACTTC.

This chain connects TRBV29-1 to TRBJ1-2; 11 bases are shared with TRBD1. Germline V gene data show CDR1 as SQVTM and CDR2 as ANQGSEA. CDR3 length: 13 amino acids. V lost 8 bases, J lost 8 bases, and 10 bases stayed unmatched. DNA of the CDR3: TGCAGCACGGACAGGGGGCGCGATTCCGGCTACACCTTC. Translated: CSTDRGRDSGYTF. The full variable domain, in which reference TRBV29-1 and TRBJ1-2 provide the parts outside the CDR3, is SAVISQKPSRDICQRGTSLTIQCQVDSQVTMMFWYRQQPGQSLTLIATANQGSEATYESGFVIDKFPISRPNLTFSTLTVSNMSPEDSSIYLCSTDRGRDSGYTFGSGTRLTVV.